The rows below give T cell receptor beta chains drawn from one sample of a study of OX40 agonist ivuxolimab in advanced cancers. Profiled with immunoSEQ multiplex PCR; TCRdb holds only in-frame clones, not every one. The sample consists of roughly 17,000 clones, less than 85% of them appearing once. This material consisted of CD4+ or CD8+ T cells sorted from blood, taken in a trial of the OX40 agonist ivuxolimab. These receptor sequences come from an adult with an advanced solid tumor such as melanoma, head and neck, liver or kidney cancer. Both conserved end residues are part of each CDR3. A D gene is named only where the DNA matches it firmly. Part of the rows lack a size; the others show once, few, many or a class for expanded clones.

J	size	V	D	length	CDR3	DNA
TRBJ2-5	-	TRBV28	TRBD2	16	CASRGLAGAMQETQYF	TGTGCCAGCAGGGGACTAGCGGGAGCGATGCAAGAGACCCAGTACTTC
TRBJ2-3	-	TRBV7-2	TRBD2	14	CASSSSGGTDTQYF	TGTGCCAGCAGCTCTAGCGGAGGCACAGATACGCAGTATTTT
TRBJ2-7	-	TRBV11-2	-	13	CASSYGTAYEQYF	TGTGCCAGCAGCTACGGGACGGCCTACGAGCAGTACTTC
TRBJ2-3	-	TRBV27	TRBD2	16	CASSLYRAGGTDTQYF	TGTGCCAGCAGTTTATATAGAGCGGGGGGAACAGATACGCAGTATTTT
TRBJ1-2	-	TRBV7-9	-	17	CASSLDTNRVVIYGYTF	TGTGCCAGCAGCTTAGATACCAACAGGGTTGTTATCTATGGCTACACCTTC
TRBJ2-1	once	TRBV2	TRBD2	14	CASKEGTTRDEQFF	TGTGCCAGCAAAGAAGGGACTACGAGGGATGAGCAGTTCTTC
TRBJ2-1	-	TRBV5-6	TRBD2	17	CASSATSGGPNYNEQFF	TGTGCCAGCAGCGCGACTAGCGGGGGCCCAAACTACAATGAGCAGTTCTTC
TRBJ2-7	-	TRBV7-8	TRBD2	15	CASSLGGGSGYEQYF	TGTGCCAGCAGCTTAGGAGGCGGGAGTGGCTACGAGCAGTACTTC
TRBJ1-5	few	TRBV4-1	-	15	CASSQDMGSNQPQHF	TGCGCCAGCAGCCAAGATATGGGTAGCAATCAGCCCCAGCATTTT
TRBJ2-1	-	TRBV9	-	16	CASSVAQASSYNEQFF	TGTGCCAGCAGCGTAGCTCAGGCTAGCTCCTACAATGAGCAGTTCTTC
TRBJ2-1	-	TRBV11-3	TRBD1	18	CASSSGTGNGGSYNEQFF	TGTGCCAGCAGCTCCGGGACAGGGAACGGGGGGTCCTACAATGAGCAGTTCTTC
TRBJ1-1	-	TRBV5-6	TRBD1	14	CASSLEQGVGEAFF	TGTGCCAGCAGCTTGGAACAGGGGGTGGGTGAAGCTTTCTTT
TRBJ2-2	-	TRBV7-9	TRBD1	15	CASSRQGGNTGELFF	TGTGCCAGCAGCCGACAGGGGGGGAACACCGGGGAGCTGTTTTTT
TRBJ2-7	-	TRBV7-9	TRBD2	17	CASSLASGGPVSYEQYF	TGTGCCAGCAGCTTAGCTAGCGGGGGGCCAGTCTCCTACGAGCAGTACTTC
TRBJ2-1	-	TRBV9	TRBD1	16	CASSDPVGGGHNEQFF	TGTGCCAGCAGCGACCCAGTAGGGGGCGGACACAATGAGCAGTTCTTC